What follows are 7 T cell receptor beta chains derived from one specimen sequenced in a study of blood T cell repertoires in COVID-19. Produced via immunoSEQ multiplex PCR; TCRdb's table is partial and in-frame only. The sample includes some 140,000 clones, 91% of them seen just once. The sample taken for sequencing was peripheral blood. The receptors shown here come from a man between 50 and 59 years old with acute or convalescent COVID-19.

This clone appeared once. The CDR3 region has the DNA TGTGCCAGCAGTCTTCCGGGACAGGGAGACACCGGGGAGCTGTTTTTT. Its protein product is CASSLPGQGDTGELFF. The rearrangement links TRBV7-9 to TRBJ2-2; 9 nucleotides line up with TRBD1. Per the germline V gene, CDR1 is SEHNR and CDR2 is FQNEAQ (reference sequence). J was trimmed by 3 bases and V by 6 bases; bases with no gene match: 8. This CDR3 spans 16 amino acids. The full variable domain, its missing parts supplied by reference TRBV7-9 and TRBJ2-2, is DTGVSQNPRHKITKRGQNVTFRCDPISEHNRLYWYRQTLGQGPEFLTYFQNEAQLEKSRLLSDRFSAERPKGSFSTLEIQRTEQGDSAMYLCASSLPGQGDTGELFFGEGSRLTVL.

The chain has TRBV6-2 or TRBV6-3 and TRBJ1-1; the D is unclear. From germline, CDR1 is MNHEY and CDR2 SVGEGT. The CDR3 is 12 amino acids. Trimming stripped 5 bases from V and 5 bases from J, with 9 bases between. The DNA for the CDR3 is TGTGCCAGCAGTGTCTTTCGGACTGAAGCTTTCTTT. It encodes CASSVFRTEAFF.

The CDR3 coding sequence is TGCGCCAGCAGCCAAGATCTTGGCAGGGCGGTCTATGGCTACACCTTC. This translates into CASSQDLGRAVYGYTF. This chain joins TRBV4-3 and TRBJ1-2; weak D call: TRBD1 (5 bases). Trimming left V 0 bases short and J 4 bases short, with 15 bases between. Germline V gene sequence: CDR1 LGHNA, CDR2 YSLEER. This CDR3 contains 16 residues.

The CDR3 region is CASSQEVERYNEQFF. CDR3 DNA sequence: TGCGCCAGCAGCCAAGAGGTGGAGAGGTACAATGAGCAGTTCTTC. This chain uses TRBV4-1 with TRBJ2-1; D is undetermined. This CDR3 contains 15 residues. Germline CDR1 and CDR2: MGHRA and YSYEKL. Trimming shortened V by 0 bases and J by 4 bases, and 10 bases separated the two germline ends.

The CDR3 here is CASSLGGSYGYTF. The DNA for the CDR3 is TGTGCCAGCAGCCTTGGGGGCTCCTATGGCTACACCTTC. The genes are TRBV12-3 or TRBV12-4 and TRBJ1-2; D may be TRBD1 (6 bases). The CDR3 runs 13 residues. V was trimmed by 6 bases and J by 4 bases, leaving 12 bases between them.

Of note for this clone: The same CDR3 also results from other DNA sequences found in this sample. The chain recombines TRBV11-2 with TRBJ1-2; D uncertain. The germline gives CDR1 SGHAT, CDR2 FQNNGV. Trimming removed 1 base at V and 8 bases at J, with 5 bases between. There are 11 residues in the CDR3. For the CDR3, the DNA is TGTGCCAGCAGCTTAGGCGGGGGCTACACCTTC. Its translation is CASSLGGGYTF. Supplemented by reference TRBV11-2 and TRBJ1-2, the full variable domain reads EAGVAQSPRYKIIEKRQSVAFWCNPISGHATLYWYQQILGQGPKLLIQFQNNGVVDDSQLPKDRFSAERLKGVDSTLKIQPAKLEDSAVYLCASSLGGGYTFGSGTRLTVV.

The V gene is TRBV5-1, the J gene TRBJ2-3; 10 bases agree with TRBD2. This CDR3 region has 18 residues. The germline CDR1 and CDR2 sequences are SGHRS and YFSETQ. The trim removed 4 bases at V and 0 bases at J, leaving 11 bases unmatched. The CDR3 spells CASSLLAGSPVSTDTQYF. CDR3 bases: TGCGCCAGCAGCCTACTAGCGGGGAGTCCAGTCAGCACAGATACGCAGTATTTT.